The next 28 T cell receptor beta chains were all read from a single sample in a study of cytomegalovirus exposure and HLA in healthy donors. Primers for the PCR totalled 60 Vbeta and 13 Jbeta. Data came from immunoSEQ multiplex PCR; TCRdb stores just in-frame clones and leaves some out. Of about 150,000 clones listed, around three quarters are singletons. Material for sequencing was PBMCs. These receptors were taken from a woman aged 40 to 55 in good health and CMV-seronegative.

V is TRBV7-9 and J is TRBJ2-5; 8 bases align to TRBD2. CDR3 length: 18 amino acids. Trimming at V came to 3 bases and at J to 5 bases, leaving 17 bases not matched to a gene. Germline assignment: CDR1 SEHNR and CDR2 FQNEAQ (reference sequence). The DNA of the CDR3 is TGTGCCAGCAGCTTCCTCCAACCCGAGCGGGAGTTTCGGGAGACCCAGTACTTC. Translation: CASSFLQPEREFRETQYF.

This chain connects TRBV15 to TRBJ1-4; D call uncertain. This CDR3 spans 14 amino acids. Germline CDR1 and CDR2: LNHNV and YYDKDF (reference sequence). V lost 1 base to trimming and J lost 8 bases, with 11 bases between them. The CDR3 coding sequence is TGTGCCACCAGCAGAGGGGGAGGAGTAGAAAAACTGTTTTTT. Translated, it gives CATSRGGGVEKLFF.

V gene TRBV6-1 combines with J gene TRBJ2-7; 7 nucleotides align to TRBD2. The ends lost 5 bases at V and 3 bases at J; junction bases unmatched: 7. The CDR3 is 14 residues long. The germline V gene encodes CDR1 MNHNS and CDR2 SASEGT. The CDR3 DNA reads TGTGCCAGCAGTCCACGGGGGGACTACTACGAGCAGTACTTC. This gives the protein CASSPRGDYYEQYF.

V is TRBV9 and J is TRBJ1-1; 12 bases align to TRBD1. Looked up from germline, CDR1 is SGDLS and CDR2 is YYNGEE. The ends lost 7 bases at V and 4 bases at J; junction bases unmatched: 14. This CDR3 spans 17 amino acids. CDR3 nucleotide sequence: TGTGCCAGCGACAAGGGACAGGGGGCGAGTGGGGTCACTGAAGCTTTCTTT. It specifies CASDKGQGASGVTEAFF.

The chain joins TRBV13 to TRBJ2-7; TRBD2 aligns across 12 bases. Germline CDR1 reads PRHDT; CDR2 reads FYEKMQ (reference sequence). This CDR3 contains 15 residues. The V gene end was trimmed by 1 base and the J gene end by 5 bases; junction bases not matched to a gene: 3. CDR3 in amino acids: CASSLELAGGNEQYF. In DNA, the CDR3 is TGTGCCAGCAGCTTAGAACTAGCGGGGGGTAACGAGCAGTACTTC.

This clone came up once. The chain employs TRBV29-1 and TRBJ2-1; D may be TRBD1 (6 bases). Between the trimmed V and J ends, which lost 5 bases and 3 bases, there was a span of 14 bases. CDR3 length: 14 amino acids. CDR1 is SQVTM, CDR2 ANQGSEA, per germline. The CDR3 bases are TGCAGCGTTCATTCCCAGGACAGCTACAATGAGCAGTTCTTC. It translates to CSVHSQDSYNEQFF.

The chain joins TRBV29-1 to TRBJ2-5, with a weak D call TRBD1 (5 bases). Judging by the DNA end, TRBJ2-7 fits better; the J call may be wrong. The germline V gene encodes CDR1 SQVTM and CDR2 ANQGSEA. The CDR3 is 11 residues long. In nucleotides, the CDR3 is TGCAGCCTTCGCCAGGGCTACGAGCAGTACTTC. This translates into CSLRQGYEQYF.

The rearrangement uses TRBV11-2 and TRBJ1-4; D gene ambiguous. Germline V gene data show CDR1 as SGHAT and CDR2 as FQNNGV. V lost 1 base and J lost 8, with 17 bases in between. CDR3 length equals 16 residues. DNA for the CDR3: TGTGCCAGCAGCTTAGGTCGTTTTCAAGGCGGCGAAAAACTGTTTTTT. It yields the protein CASSLGRFQGGEKLFF.

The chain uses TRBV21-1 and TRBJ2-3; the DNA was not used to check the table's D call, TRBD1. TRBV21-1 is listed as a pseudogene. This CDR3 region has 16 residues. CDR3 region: CASSKEETGGVDTQYF. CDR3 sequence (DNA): TGTGCCAGCAGCAAAGAAGAGACAGGGGGAGTGGATACGCAGTATTTT.

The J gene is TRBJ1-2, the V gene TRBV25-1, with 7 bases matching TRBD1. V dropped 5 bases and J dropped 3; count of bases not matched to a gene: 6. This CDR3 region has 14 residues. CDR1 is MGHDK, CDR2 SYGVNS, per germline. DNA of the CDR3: TGTGCCAGCAGTTTCTTTGGGACAGACTATGGCTACACCTTC. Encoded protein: CASSFFGTDYGYTF.

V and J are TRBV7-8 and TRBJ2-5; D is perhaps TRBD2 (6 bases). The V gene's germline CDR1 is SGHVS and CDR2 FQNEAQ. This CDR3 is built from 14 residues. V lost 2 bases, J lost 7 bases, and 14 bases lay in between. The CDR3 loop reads CASSLIALGGTQYF. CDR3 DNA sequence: TGTGCCAGCAGCTTAATAGCCCTGGGGGGGACCCAGTACTTC.

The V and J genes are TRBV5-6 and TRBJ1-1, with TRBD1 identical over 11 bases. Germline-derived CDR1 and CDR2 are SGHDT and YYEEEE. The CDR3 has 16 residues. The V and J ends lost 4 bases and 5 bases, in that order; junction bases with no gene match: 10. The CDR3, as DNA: TGTGCCAGCAGCCCCGGACAGGGGGCAAGATCGACTGAAGCTTTCTTT. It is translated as CASSPGQGARSTEAFF.

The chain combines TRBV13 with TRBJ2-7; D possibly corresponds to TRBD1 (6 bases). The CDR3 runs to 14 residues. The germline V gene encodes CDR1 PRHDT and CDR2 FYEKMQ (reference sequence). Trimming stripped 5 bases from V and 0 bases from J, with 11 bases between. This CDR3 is CASSPQGISYEQYF. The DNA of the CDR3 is TGTGCCAGCAGCCCGCAGGGGATCTCCTACGAGCAGTACTTC.

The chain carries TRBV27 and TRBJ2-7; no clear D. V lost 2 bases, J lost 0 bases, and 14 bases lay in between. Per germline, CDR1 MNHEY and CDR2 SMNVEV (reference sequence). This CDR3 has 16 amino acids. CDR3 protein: CASSLTGEHSSYEQYF. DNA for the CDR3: TGTGCCAGCAGTTTAACTGGAGAGCATAGCTCCTACGAGCAGTACTTC.

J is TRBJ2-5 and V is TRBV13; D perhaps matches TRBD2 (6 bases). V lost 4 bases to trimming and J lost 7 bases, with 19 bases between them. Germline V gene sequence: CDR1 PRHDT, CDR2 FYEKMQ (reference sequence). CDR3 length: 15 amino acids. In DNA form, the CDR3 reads TGTGCCAGCAGCTCCCGCCGCGGGGATGAGGGGACCCAGTACTTC. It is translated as CASSSRRGDEGTQYF.

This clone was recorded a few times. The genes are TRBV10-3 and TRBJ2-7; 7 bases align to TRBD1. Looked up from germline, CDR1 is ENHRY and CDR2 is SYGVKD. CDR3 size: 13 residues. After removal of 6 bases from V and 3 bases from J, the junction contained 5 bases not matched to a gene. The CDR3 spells CAISAGTDYEQYF. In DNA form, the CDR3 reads TGTGCCATCAGCGCCGGGACAGACTACGAGCAGTACTTC.

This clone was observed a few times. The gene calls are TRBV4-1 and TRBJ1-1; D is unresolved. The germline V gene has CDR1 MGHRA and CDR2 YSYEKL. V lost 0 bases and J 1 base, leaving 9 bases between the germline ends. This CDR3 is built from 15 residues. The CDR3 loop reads CASSQDLWANTEAFF. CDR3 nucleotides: TGCGCCAGCAGCCAAGATCTTTGGGCGAACACTGAAGCTTTCTTT.

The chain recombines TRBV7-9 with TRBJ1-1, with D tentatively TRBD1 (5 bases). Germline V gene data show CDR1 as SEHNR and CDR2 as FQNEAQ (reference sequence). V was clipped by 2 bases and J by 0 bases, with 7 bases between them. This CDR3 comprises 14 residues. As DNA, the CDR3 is TGTGCCAGCAGCTTATTGGGGCTGAACACTGAAGCTTTCTTT. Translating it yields CASSLLGLNTEAFF.

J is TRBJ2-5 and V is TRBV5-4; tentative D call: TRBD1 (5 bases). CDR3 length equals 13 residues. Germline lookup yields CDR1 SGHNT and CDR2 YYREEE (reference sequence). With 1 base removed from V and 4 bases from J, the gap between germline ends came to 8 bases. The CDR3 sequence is CASSLSGPETQYF. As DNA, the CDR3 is TGTGCCAGCAGCTTGTCAGGGCCAGAGACCCAGTACTTC. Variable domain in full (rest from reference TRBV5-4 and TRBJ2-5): ETGVTQSPTHLIKTRGQQVTLRCSSQSGHNTVSWYQQALGQGPQFIFQYYREEENGRGNFPPRFSGLQFPNYSSELNVNALELDDSALYLCASSLSGPETQYFGPGTRLLVL.

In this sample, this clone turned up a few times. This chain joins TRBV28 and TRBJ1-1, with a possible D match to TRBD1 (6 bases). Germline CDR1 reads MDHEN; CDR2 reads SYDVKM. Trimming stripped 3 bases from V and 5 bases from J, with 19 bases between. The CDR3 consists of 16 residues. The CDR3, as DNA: TGTGCCAGCAGTTTCCCACAGGGTACCGTGGGTACTGAAGCTTTCTTT. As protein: CASSFPQGTVGTEAFF.

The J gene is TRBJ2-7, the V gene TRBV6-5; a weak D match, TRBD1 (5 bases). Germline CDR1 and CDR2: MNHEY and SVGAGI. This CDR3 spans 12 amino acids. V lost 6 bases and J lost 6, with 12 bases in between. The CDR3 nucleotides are TGTGCCAGCAGCCTAAGGGGTGGCGAGCAGTACTTC. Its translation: CASSLRGGEQYF.

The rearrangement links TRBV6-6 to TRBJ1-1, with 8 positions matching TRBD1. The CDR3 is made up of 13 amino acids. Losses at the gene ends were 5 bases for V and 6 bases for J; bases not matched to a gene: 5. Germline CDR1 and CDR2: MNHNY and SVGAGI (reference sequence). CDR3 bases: TGTGCCAGCAGTAAGACAGGGGAGGCTGAAGCTTTCTTT. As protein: CASSKTGEAEAFF.

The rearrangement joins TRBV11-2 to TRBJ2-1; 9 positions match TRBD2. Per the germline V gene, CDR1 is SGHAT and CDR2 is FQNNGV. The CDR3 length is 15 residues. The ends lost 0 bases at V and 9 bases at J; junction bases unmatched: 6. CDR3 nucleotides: TGTGCCAGCAGCTTAGATGGTAGCGGGGGCGTTGAGCAGTTCTTC. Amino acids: CASSLDGSGGVEQFF.

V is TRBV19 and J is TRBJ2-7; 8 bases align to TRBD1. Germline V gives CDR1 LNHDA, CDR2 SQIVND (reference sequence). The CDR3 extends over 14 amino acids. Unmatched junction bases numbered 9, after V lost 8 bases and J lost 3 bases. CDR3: CASASDRGVYEQYF. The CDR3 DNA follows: TGTGCCAGTGCGTCCGACAGGGGAGTCTACGAGCAGTACTTC.

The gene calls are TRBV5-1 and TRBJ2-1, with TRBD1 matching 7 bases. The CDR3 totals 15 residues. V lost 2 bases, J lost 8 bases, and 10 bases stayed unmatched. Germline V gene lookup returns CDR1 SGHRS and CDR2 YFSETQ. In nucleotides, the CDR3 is TGCGCCAGCAGCTTACCACAGGGGAGTGGCGATGAGCAGTTCTTC. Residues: CASSLPQGSGDEQFF. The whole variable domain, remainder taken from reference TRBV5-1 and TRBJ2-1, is KAGVTQTPRYLIKTRGQQVTLSCSPISGHRSVSWYQQTPGQGLQFLFEYFSETQRNKGNFPGRFSGRQFSNSRSEMNVSTLELGDSALYLCASSLPQGSGDEQFFGPGTRLTVL.

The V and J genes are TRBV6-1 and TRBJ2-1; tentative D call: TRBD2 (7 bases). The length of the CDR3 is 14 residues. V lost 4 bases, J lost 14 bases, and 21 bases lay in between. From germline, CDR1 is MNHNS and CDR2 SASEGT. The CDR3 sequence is CASSARLAGTGKFF. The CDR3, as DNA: TGTGCCAGCAGTGCTAGACTAGCAGGAACAGGGAAGTTCTTC.

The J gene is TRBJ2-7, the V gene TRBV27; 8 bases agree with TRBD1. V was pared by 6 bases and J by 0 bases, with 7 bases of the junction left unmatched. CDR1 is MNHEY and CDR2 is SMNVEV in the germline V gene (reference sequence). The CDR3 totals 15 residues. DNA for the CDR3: TGTGCCAGCAGACCGGGACAGGCCAGCTCCTACGAGCAGTACTTC. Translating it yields CASRPGQASSYEQYF.

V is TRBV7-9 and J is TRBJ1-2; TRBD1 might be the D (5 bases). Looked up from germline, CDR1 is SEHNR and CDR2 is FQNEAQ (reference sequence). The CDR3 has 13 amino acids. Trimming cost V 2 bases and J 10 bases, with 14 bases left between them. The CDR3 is CASSLSQGWDYTF. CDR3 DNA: TGTGCCAGCAGCTTATCCCAGGGTTGGGACTACACCTTC. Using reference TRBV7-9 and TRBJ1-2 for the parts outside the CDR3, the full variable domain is DTGVSQNPRHKITKRGQNVTFRCDPISEHNRLYWYRQTLGQGPEFLTYFQNEAQLEKSRLLSDRFSAERPKGSFSTLEIQRTEQGDSAMYLCASSLSQGWDYTFGSGTRLTVV.